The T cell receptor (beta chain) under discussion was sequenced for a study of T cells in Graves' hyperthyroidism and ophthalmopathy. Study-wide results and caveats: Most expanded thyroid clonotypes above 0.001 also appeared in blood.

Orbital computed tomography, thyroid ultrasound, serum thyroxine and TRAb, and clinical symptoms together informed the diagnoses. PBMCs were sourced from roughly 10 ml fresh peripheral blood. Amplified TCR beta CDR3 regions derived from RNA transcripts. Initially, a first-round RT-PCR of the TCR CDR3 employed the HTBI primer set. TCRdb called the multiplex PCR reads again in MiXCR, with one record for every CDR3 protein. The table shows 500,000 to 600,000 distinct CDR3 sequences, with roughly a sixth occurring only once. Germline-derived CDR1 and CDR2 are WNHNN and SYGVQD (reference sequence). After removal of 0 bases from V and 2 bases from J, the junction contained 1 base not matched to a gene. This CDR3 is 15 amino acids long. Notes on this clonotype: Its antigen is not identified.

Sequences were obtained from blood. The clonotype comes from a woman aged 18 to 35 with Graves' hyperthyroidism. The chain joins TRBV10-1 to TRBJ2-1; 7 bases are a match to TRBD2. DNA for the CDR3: TGCGCCAGCAGTGAGTCCCTAGCGGCCTACAATGAGCAGTTCTTC. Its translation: CASSESLAAYNEQFF.